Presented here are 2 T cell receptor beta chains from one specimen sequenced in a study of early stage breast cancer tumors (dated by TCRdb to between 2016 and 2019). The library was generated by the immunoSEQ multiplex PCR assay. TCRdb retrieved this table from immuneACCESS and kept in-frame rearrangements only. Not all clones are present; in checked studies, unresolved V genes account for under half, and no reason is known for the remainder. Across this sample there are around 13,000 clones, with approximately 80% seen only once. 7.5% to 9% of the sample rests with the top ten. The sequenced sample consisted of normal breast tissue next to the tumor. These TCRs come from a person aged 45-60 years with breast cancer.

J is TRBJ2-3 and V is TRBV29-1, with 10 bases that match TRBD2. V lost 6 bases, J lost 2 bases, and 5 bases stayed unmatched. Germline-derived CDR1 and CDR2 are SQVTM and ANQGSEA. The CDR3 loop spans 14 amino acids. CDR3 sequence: CSVQGLADTDTQYF. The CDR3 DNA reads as TGCAGCGTCCAAGGACTAGCGGACACAGATACGCAGTATTTT.

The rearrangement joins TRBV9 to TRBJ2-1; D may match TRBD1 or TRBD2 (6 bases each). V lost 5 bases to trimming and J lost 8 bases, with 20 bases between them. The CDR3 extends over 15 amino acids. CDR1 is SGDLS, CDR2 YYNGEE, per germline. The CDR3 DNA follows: TGTGCCAGCAGTGTCACCGGGGGCCCCAGAGATGAGCAGTTCTTC. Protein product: CASSVTGGPRDEQFF.